The 22 T cell receptor beta chains listed next were all sequenced from one sample in a study of T cell responses to AZD1222 COVID-19 vaccine. Generated by immunoSEQ multiplex PCR, the TCRdb table keeps only in-frame clones and is missing some. This table holds around 80,000 clones, about 85% found once. Material: peripheral blood, obtained 28 days after the second AZD1222 dose. The receptors originated from an adult who received the AZD1222 COVID-19 vaccine.

The J gene is TRBJ1-6, the V gene TRBV14; D unresolved. There are 19 residues in the CDR3. The V and J ends lost 1 base and 0 bases respectively, with 16 bases between them. Germline CDR1 is SGHDN and CDR2 is FVKESK. This CDR3 is CASSQGGIAWTSYNSPLHF. The CDR3 nucleotides read TGTGCCAGCAGCCAAGGGGGTATCGCTTGGACCTCCTATAATTCACCCCTCCACTTT.

The chain carries TRBV29-1 and TRBJ2-2; 7 nucleotides align to TRBD2. Per germline, CDR1 SQVTM and CDR2 ANQGSEA. This CDR3 is built from 14 residues. V trimming: 5 bases; J trimming: 4 bases; junction bases outside the gene matches: 7. In nucleotides, the CDR3 is TGCAGCGTTTGGGGGGGTCATGGCACCGGGGAGCTGTTTTTT. This codes for CSVWGGHGTGELFF.

The V gene is TRBV15, the J gene TRBJ1-5; 7 bases fit TRBD1. The CDR3 is made up of 17 amino acids. After removal of 1 base from V and 3 bases from J, the junction contained 9 bases not matched to a gene. Germline loops: CDR1 LNHNV, CDR2 YYDKDF (reference sequence). CDR3 residues: CATSRGQTGWDNQPQHF. For the CDR3, the DNA is TGTGCCACCAGCAGAGGCCAGACAGGGTGGGACAATCAGCCCCAGCATTTT.

This chain connects TRBV27 to TRBJ1-5; TRBD1 matches at 10 bases. V trimming: 8 bases; J trimming: 11 bases; junction bases outside the gene matches: 9. The germline V gene has CDR1 MNHEY and CDR2 SMNVEV (reference sequence). The CDR3 length is 13 residues. The CDR3 loop is CASGPGQGFTQHF. CDR3 DNA: TGTGCCAGCGGACCGGGACAGGGGTTTACCCAGCATTTT.

This clone was seen just once. The chain recombines TRBV6-5 with TRBJ1-2, with 8 bases identical to TRBD1. V dropped 8 bases and J dropped 4; count of bases not matched to a gene: 6. The germline CDR1 and CDR2 sequences are MNHEY and SVGAGI. CDR3 length: 13 amino acids. CDR3 residues: CASGTGDPYGYTF. For the CDR3, the DNA is TGTGCCAGCGGGACAGGAGATCCCTATGGCTACACCTTC.

The chain uses TRBV6-5 and TRBJ1-4; 7 bases match TRBD1. With V trimmed by 6 bases and J by 8 bases, 12 bases remained unmatched. Per germline, CDR1 MNHEY and CDR2 SVGAGI. The CDR3 contains 15 residues. The CDR3 is CASRRAGTAREKLFF. In DNA, the CDR3 is TGTGCCAGCAGGCGAGCCGGGACAGCTAGGGAAAAACTGTTTTTT.

V gene TRBV2 combines with J gene TRBJ2-5, with D possibly TRBD1 on 6 matching bases. Germline V gene data show CDR1 as SNHLY and CDR2 as FYNNEI. Trimming took 7 bases from V and 5 from J, leaving 17 bases between them. This CDR3 spans 14 amino acids. Here the CDR3 reads CASTLQGNAETQYF. The CDR3 bases are TGTGCCAGCACTCTACAGGGTAATGCGGAGACCCAGTACTTC.

The J gene is TRBJ2-1, the V gene TRBV2; 8 nucleotides align to TRBD2. Germline V gives CDR1 SNHLY, CDR2 FYNNEI. V shed 6 bases, J shed 9 bases, and the junction held 7 bases outside the gene matches. The CDR3 has 13 amino acids. The DNA of the CDR3 is TGTGCCAGCAGAGCGGGAGAAATAGGTGAGCAGTTCTTC. Its translation: CASRAGEIGEQFF. The variable domain in full, with the rest retrieved from reference TRBV2 and TRBJ2-1, is EPEVTQTPSHQVTQMGQEVILRCVPISNHLYFYWYRQILGQKVEFLVSFYNNEISEKSEIFDDQFSVERPDGSNFTLKIRSTKLEDSAMYFCASRAGEIGEQFFGPGTRLTVL.

The chain uses TRBV18 and TRBJ2-5; D is undetermined. The CDR3 length is 13 residues. The ends were cut back, 6 bases at V and 0 bases at J, with 8 bases in the middle. Germline-derived CDR1 and CDR2 are KGHSH and LQKENI. CDR3 DNA sequence: TGTGCCAGCTCTACTACGAACCAAGAGACCCAGTACTTC. Its translation: CASSTTNQETQYF.

This clone was seen only a few times. The V gene is TRBV6-2 or TRBV6-3, the J gene TRBJ1-1; D remains ambiguous. The CDR3 runs 12 residues. Per germline, CDR1 MNHEY and CDR2 SVGEGT. The V gene lost 1 base and the J gene lost 7 bases, with 7 bases spanning the gap. The CDR3 sequence is CASSYWADEAFF. The CDR3 DNA is TGTGCCAGCAGTTACTGGGCAGATGAAGCTTTCTTT.

The sample holds a few counts of this clone. The chain combines TRBV5-1 with TRBJ1-3, with 8 bases identical to TRBD1. This CDR3 has 16 amino acids. Germline lookup yields CDR1 SGHRS and CDR2 YFSETQ. With V trimmed by 1 base and J by 0 bases, 3 bases remained unmatched. The CDR3, as DNA: TGCGCCAGCAGCTTGCCCGGGACAGGCTCTGGAAACACCATATATTTT. This gives the protein CASSLPGTGSGNTIYF.

This rearrangement joins TRBV6-5 to TRBJ2-1; D not certain. Germline CDR1 reads MNHEY; CDR2 reads SVGAGI. The V end lost 6 bases, the J end lost 7 bases, and 7 bases lay between the germline ends. CDR3 size: 11 residues. CDR3 nucleotide sequence: TGTGCCAGCAGCCAGAATAATGAGCAGTTCTTC. This encodes CASSQNNEQFF.

The V and J genes are TRBV7-3 and TRBJ1-2; perhaps TRBD1 as D (6 bases). This CDR3 spans 15 amino acids. The germline V gene encodes CDR1 SGHTA and CDR2 FQGTGA. V was cut by 3 bases and J by 3 bases, with 14 bases left in between. The CDR3: CASSFTGSADYGYTF. The CDR3 region has the DNA TGTGCCAGCAGCTTCACAGGGTCAGCAGACTATGGCTACACCTTC.

The rearrangement uses TRBV6-2 or TRBV6-3 and TRBJ1-3; no firm D call. This CDR3 is built from 13 residues. The germline V and J ends were trimmed by 6 bases and 2 bases, with 8 bases remaining between them. Per the germline V gene, CDR1 is MNHEY and CDR2 is SVGEGT. CDR3 in amino acids: CASSSRPGNTIYF. The CDR3 DNA reads as TGTGCCAGCAGCTCAAGGCCTGGAAACACCATATATTTT.

The chain combines TRBV7-2 with TRBJ1-1; D is perhaps TRBD1 (5 bases). V gave up 2 bases and J gave up 0 bases, with 10 bases separating them. The CDR3 consists of 15 residues. The V gene's germline CDR1 is SGHTA and CDR2 FQGNSA. CDR3 sequence reads: CASSLFADMNTEAFF. Written as DNA, the CDR3 is TGTGCCAGCAGCTTATTCGCGGACATGAACACTGAAGCTTTCTTT.

For the CDR3, the DNA is TGTGCCAGCAGTTACTCGAGGCCTTCCTCGGGCAATGAGCAGTTCTTC. Its protein product is CASSYSRPSSGNEQFF. The chain couples TRBV6-5 to TRBJ2-1, with D hard to call. CDR3 length: 16 amino acids. Trimming pared 0 bases from V and 6 bases from J, leaving 15 bases between. Germline V CDR1 and CDR2: MNHEY, SVGAGI.

The chain is built from TRBV14 and TRBJ1-5; D is uncertain. Between the trimmed V and J ends, which lost 4 bases and 6 bases, there was a span of 10 bases. The CDR3 has 13 amino acids. CDR1 and CDR2 (germline): SGHDN, FVKESK. CDR3 bases: TGTGCCAGCAGCCGCACCGGGAGTCAGCCCCAGCATTTT. Its protein product is CASSRTGSQPQHF.

The rearrangement uses TRBV6-2 or TRBV6-3 and TRBJ1-1, with D possibly TRBD1 on 5 matching bases. Germline loops: CDR1 MNHEY, CDR2 SVGEGT. The CDR3 consists of 13 residues. V lost 6 bases to trimming and J lost 3 bases, with 11 bases between them. CDR3 DNA sequence: TGTGCCAGCAGCTTCACAGGAGACACTGAAGCTTTCTTT. It encodes CASSFTGDTEAFF.

The chain is built from TRBV19 and TRBJ2-1; D remains ambiguous. V dropped 6 bases and J dropped 0 bases, with 15 bases sitting between them. Per the germline V gene, CDR1 is LNHDA and CDR2 is SQIVND (reference sequence). This CDR3 has 16 amino acids. The CDR3 DNA reads TGTGCCAGTAGCAAGGGAATAGCAAGCTCCTACAATGAGCAGTTCTTC. Its protein product is CASSKGIASSYNEQFF.

This clone appeared a single time. Written as DNA, the CDR3 is TGTGCCAGCAGCTTAGTAGCGGGGTCCTACAATGAGCAGTTCTTC. As protein: CASSLVAGSYNEQFF. This sequence joins TRBV7-2 and TRBJ2-1; TRBD2 agrees at 8 bases. The CDR3 totals 15 residues. Germline V CDR1 and CDR2: SGHTA, FQGNSA. V lost 1 base to trimming and J lost 1 base; unmatched junction nucleotides: 0.

This sequence joins TRBV6-4 and TRBJ1-2; D uncertain. Per germline, CDR1 MRHNA and CDR2 SNTAGT. The CDR3 consists of 15 residues. V lost 1 base and J 4 bases, leaving 13 bases between the germline ends. The CDR3 sequence is CASSDLRALAYGYTF. The DNA for the CDR3 is TGTGCCAGCAGTGACTTGAGGGCCCTAGCCTATGGCTACACCTTC.

This sequence joins TRBV7-2 and TRBJ2-7; D gene unclear. V shed 5 bases and J shed 0 bases, with 20 bases lying between them. CDR3 size: 17 residues. Germline-derived CDR1 and CDR2 are SGHTA and FQGNSA. The chain's CDR3 is CASSSSFRPTTSYEQYF. In DNA, the CDR3 is TGTGCCAGCAGCAGCTCCTTTCGGCCAACCACCTCCTACGAGCAGTACTTC. The full variable domain, in which reference TRBV7-2 and TRBJ2-7 provide the parts outside the CDR3, is GAGVSQSPSNKVTEKGKDVELRCDPISGHTALYWYRQSLGQGLEFLIYFQGNSAPDKSGLPSDRFSAERTGGSVSTLTIQRTQQEDSAVYLCASSSSFRPTTSYEQYFGPGTRLTVT.